This T cell receptor (beta chain) was profiled in a study of cytomegalovirus exposure and HLA in healthy donors. On the study more broadly: Most genotyped donors, 75% to 85% of fewer than 400, had Caucasian-associated genetic ancestry.

Trimming took 5 bases from V and 7 from J, leaving 14 bases between them. The germline gives CDR1 SGHVT, CDR2 SQSDAQ. This CDR3 has 14 amino acids. PCR involved 60 Vbeta and 13 Jbeta primers. Here immunoSEQ multiplex PCR was the method, and the copy in TCRdb shows in-frame clones only, minus some. Of approximately 120,000 clones listed, about 86% are singletons. This clone was found a few times. The receptor's source is a woman aged 30 to 39 in good health and CMV-seronegative. V gene TRBV7-4 combines with J gene TRBJ1-4, with no clear D. The sample consisted of PBMCs. The DNA of the CDR3 is TGTGCCAGCAGCCGTAAAGGGCGGGGTGAAAAACTGTTTTTT. Translated: CASSRKGRGEKLFF.